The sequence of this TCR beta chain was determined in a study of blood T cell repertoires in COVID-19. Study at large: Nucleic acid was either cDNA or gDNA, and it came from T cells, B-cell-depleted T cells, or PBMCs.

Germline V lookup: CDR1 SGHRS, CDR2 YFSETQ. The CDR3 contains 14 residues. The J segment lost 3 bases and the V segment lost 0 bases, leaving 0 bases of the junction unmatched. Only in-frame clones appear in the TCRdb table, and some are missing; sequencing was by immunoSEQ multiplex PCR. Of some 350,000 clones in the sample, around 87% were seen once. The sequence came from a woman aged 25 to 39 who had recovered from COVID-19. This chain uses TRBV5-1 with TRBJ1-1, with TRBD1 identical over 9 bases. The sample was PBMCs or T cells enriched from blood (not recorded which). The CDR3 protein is CASSLDRGHTEAFF. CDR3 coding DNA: TGCGCCAGCAGCTTGGACAGGGGGCACACTGAAGCTTTCTTT.